A single sample is the source of the 9 T cell receptor beta chains below, sequenced in a study of shared clonotypes between healthy human individuals. The assay was immunoSEQ multiplex PCR, and TCRdb's table has in-frame clones only and misses some. The repertoire holds nearly 2 million clones, with about 95% as singletons. Cells designated naive CD8 were CD45RO-negative and were positively selected for CCR7, with terminally differentiated effector memory CD45RA+ cells excluded. Sequencing used naive CD8+ T cells sorted from blood. Source of these receptors: a man in his late teens or twenties in good health.

The rearrangement links TRBV7-3 to TRBJ2-2; 7 nucleotides line up with TRBD1. Per the germline V gene, CDR1 is SGHTA and CDR2 is FQGTGA. This CDR3 is built from 15 residues. The ends lost 4 bases at V and 3 bases at J; junction bases unmatched: 5. CDR3 protein: CASSWLGGDTGELFF. For the CDR3, the DNA is TGTGCCAGCAGCTGGCTAGGGGGCGACACCGGGGAGCTGTTTTTT.

The rearrangement joins TRBV27 to TRBJ2-2, with D unclear. This CDR3 contains 14 residues. V was cut by 2 bases and J by 1 base, with 5 bases left in between. Germline-derived CDR1 and CDR2 are MNHEY and SMNVEV (reference sequence). The CDR3 protein is CASSLEENTGELFF. The CDR3 nucleotides are TGTGCCAGCAGTTTAGAGGAGAACACCGGGGAGCTGTTTTTT.

The chain carries TRBV27 and TRBJ2-7; perhaps D is TRBD1 or TRBD2 (6 bases each). Germline V lookup: CDR1 MNHEY, CDR2 SMNVEV (reference sequence). The CDR3 has 14 amino acids. The V end lost 4 bases, the J end lost 4 bases, and 14 bases lay between the germline ends. CDR3 nucleotides: TGTGCCAGCAGTTGGAGGGGGGAGGAGTACGAGCAGTACTTC. Its translation is CASSWRGEEYEQYF.

To note about this clone: The sample has other DNA sequences that encode this CDR3 too. The V call is TRBV20-1, the J call TRBJ2-1; no reliable D call. The V and J ends lost 0 bases and 9 bases respectively, with 6 bases between them. This CDR3 is built from 11 residues. Germline V gene lookup returns CDR1 DFQATT and CDR2 SNEGSKA (reference sequence). For the CDR3, the DNA is TGCAGTGCTAGAGATTTGGGTGAGCAGTTCTTC. Amino acid sequence: CSARDLGEQFF.

This clone was counted once. The V gene is TRBV27, the J gene TRBJ2-7; possible D gene TRBD1, 5 bases. Germline V lookup: CDR1 MNHEY, CDR2 SMNVEV (reference sequence). V shed 3 bases and J shed 3 bases, with 18 bases lying between them. CDR3 length: 16 residues. For the CDR3, the DNA is TGTGCCAGCAGTTTTGTATCTGGGCTGGGGCTCTACGAGCAGTACTTC. Protein product: CASSFVSGLGLYEQYF.

V and J are TRBV5-1 and TRBJ2-3; TRBD2 aligns across 11 bases. J lost 5 bases, V lost 5 bases, and 7 bases had no gene match. Germline V gene lookup returns CDR1 SGHRS and CDR2 YFSETQ. The CDR3 is 15 amino acids. The CDR3 DNA reads as TGCGCCAGCAGATTTAGCGGGGGGGCGGTAGATACGCAGTATTTT. It translates to CASRFSGGAVDTQYF.

The rearrangement links TRBV14 to TRBJ2-7, with a possible D match to TRBD1 (6 bases). Trimming took off 1 base at V and 4 bases at J, with 14 bases between the two ends. Germline V gene sequence: CDR1 SGHDN, CDR2 FVKESK. There are 15 residues in the CDR3. The CDR3, as DNA: TGTGCCAGCAGCCAAGTACAGGGTGAGGGTTACGAGCAGTACTTC. It translates to CASSQVQGEGYEQYF.

The chain employs TRBV18 and TRBJ2-7; 7 bases map to TRBD2. CDR3 size: 13 residues. With 5 bases clipped from V and 5 bases from J, the junction kept 6 bases outside the gene matches. Germline-derived CDR1 and CDR2 are KGHSH and LQKENI. CDR3 residues: CASSGAAGDEQYF. Here the CDR3 DNA reads TGTGCCAGCTCAGGGGCGGCGGGAGACGAGCAGTACTTC.

V gene TRBV11-2 combines with J gene TRBJ2-7; the match to TRBD2 covers 10 bases. The CDR3 covers 14 residues. From germline, CDR1 is SGHAT and CDR2 FQNNGV. V shed 1 base, J shed 7 bases, and the junction held 4 bases outside the gene matches. The CDR3 DNA reads TGTGCCAGCAGCTTAGGTAGCGGGAGGCAAGAGCAGTACTTC. Translated, it gives CASSLGSGRQEQYF.